Following are 5 T cell receptor beta chains from one sample sequenced in a study of blood T cell repertoires in COVID-19. TCRdb keeps only in-frame clones here, not all; method: immunoSEQ multiplex PCR. The sample holds 75,000 to 100,000 clones, around 87% seen once. Material: peripheral blood. The receptors originated from a human donor with acute or convalescent COVID-19. The donor label of this sample is uncertain.

This clone was counted only a few times. The J gene is TRBJ2-5, the V gene TRBV7-9, with 7 bases matching TRBD2. The CDR3 consists of 16 residues. Germline values: CDR1 SEHNR, CDR2 FQNEAQ (reference sequence). With 1 base clipped from V and 0 bases from J, the junction kept 5 bases outside the gene matches. The CDR3 DNA is TGTGCCAGCAGCTTAGTGGCTAGCGGACACCAAGAGACCCAGTACTTC. Translating it yields CASSLVASGHQETQYF. Full variable domain (outside the CDR3, taken from reference TRBV7-9 and TRBJ2-5): DTGVSQNPRHKITKRGQNVTFRCDPISEHNRLYWYRQTLGQGPEFLTYFQNEAQLEKSRLLSDRFSAERPKGSFSTLEIQRTEQGDSAMYLCASSLVASGHQETQYFGPGTRLLVL.

This clone rates as medium-sized. The chain joins TRBV14 to TRBJ2-2; the D gene is possibly TRBD2 (6 bases). CDR1 and CDR2 from the germline V gene are SGHDN and FVKESK. V lost 4 bases and J lost 0, with 12 bases in between. This CDR3 region has 16 residues. CDR3 in DNA: TGTGCCAGCAGCCCGTTAGCGGCCCCGAACACCGGGGAGCTGTTTTTT. This codes for CASSPLAAPNTGELFF. Drawing the rest from reference TRBV14 and TRBJ2-2, the complete variable domain is EAGVTQFPSHSVIEKGQTVTLRCDPISGHDNLYWYRRVMGKEIKFLLHFVKESKQDESGMPNNRFLAERTGGTYSTLKVQPAELEDSGVYFCASSPLAAPNTGELFFGEGSRLTVL.

The V gene is TRBV10-3, the J gene TRBJ1-1; no firm D call. This CDR3 has 12 amino acids. CDR1 ENHRY and CDR2 SYGVKD come from the germline V gene. Trimming took off 3 bases at V and 6 bases at J, with 8 bases between the two ends. The CDR3 nucleotides are TGTGCCATCAGTGAATCGGGTCCTGAAGCTTTCTTT. The encoded protein is CAISESGPEAFF.

The rearrangement links TRBV19 to TRBJ2-5, with D tentatively TRBD1 (7 bases). CDR3 length: 14 residues. Germline V gene sequence: CDR1 LNHDA, CDR2 SQIVND (reference sequence). The V end lost 11 bases, the J end lost 9 bases, and 25 bases lay between the germline ends. The CDR3 DNA follows: TGTGCCCTTGTCCATTACAGGGGACTTAGGGCCCAGTACTTC. This translates into CALVHYRGLRAQYF.

V and J are TRBV18 and TRBJ2-3; 11 bases fit TRBD1. The V and J ends lost 6 bases and 6 bases, in that order; junction bases with no gene match: 8. Germline V CDR1 and CDR2: KGHSH, LQKENI. The CDR3 loop spans 15 amino acids. The CDR3 DNA is TGTGCCAGCTCGCCTCCGGGACAGGGGGGTGATACGCAGTATTTT. Amino acid sequence: CASSPPGQGGDTQYF.